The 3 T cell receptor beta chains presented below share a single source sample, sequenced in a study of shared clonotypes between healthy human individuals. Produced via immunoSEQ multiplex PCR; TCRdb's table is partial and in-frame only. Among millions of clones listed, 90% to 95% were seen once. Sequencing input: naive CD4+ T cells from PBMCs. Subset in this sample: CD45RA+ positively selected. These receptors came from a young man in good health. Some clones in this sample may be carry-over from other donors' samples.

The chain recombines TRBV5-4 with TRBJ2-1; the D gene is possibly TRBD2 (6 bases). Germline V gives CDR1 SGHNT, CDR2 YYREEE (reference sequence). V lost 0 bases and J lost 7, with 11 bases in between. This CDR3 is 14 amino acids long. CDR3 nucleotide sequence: TGTGCCAGCAGCTTGGGGACTACCCTTAATGAGCAGTTCTTC. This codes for CASSLGTTLNEQFF.

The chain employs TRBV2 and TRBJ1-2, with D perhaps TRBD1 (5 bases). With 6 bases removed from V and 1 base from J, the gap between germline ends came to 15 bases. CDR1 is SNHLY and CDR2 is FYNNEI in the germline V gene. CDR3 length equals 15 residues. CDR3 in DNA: TGTGCCAGCAGGGGCCGAGACAGCCTTAACTATGGCTACACCTTC. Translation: CASRGRDSLNYGYTF.

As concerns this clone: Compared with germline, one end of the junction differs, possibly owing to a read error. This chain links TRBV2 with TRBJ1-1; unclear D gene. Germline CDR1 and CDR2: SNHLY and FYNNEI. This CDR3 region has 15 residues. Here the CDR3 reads CASIETFLGNTEVFF. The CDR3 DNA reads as TGTGCCAGCATAGAGACCTTCTTGGGAAACACTGAAGTTTTCTTT.